The clone carrying this TCR beta chain was seen a single time. With V trimmed by 3 bases and J by 2 bases, 7 bases remained unmatched. The CDR3 is 16 residues long. The germline V gene encodes CDR1 SGDLS and CDR2 YYNGEE. This sample is part of a study of blood T cell repertoires in COVID-19. Study summary: COVID-19 samples, acute and convalescent, were from the United States, Italy and Spain. Sources were T cells, B-cell-depleted T cells, or PBMCs; the material itself was cDNA or gDNA.

Original data processing: Using reference gene primer amplification, nucleated cell counts were estimated. TCRdb's table, derived via immunoSEQ multiplex PCR, lists solely in-frame clones and lacks some. V and J calls and clone size follow that table, whereas D and trimming were derived from the DNA. The table lists more than 400,000 clones, 80% to 90% of them singletons. The source material was peripheral blood. The V and J genes are TRBV9 and TRBJ2-1, with TRBD1 identical over 8 bases. This sequence was found in a human donor in a cohort sampled during active COVID-19. The CDR3 coding sequence is TGTGCCAGCAGCGCAGGACAGGGTAGGACCTACAATGAGCAGTTCTTC. This encodes CASSAGQGRTYNEQFF.